These 7 T cell receptor beta chains originate from one sample sequenced in a study of blood T cell repertoires in COVID-19. The repertoire was sequenced with immunoSEQ multiplex PCR; TCRdb's copy has only in-frame clones and lacks some. The sample records about 24,000 clones, around 90% being singletons. Sequenced material: peripheral blood. These receptors were collected from a man between 65 and 85 years old with active COVID-19.

The DNA of the CDR3 is TGTGCCAGCAGCTTGTATGGGGGGTTGAGCGGGGAGCTGTTTTTT. Its translation: CASSLYGGLSGELFF. The J gene is TRBJ2-2, the V gene TRBV5-5; D is possibly TRBD2 (6 bases). V dropped 1 base and J dropped 7 bases, with 14 bases sitting between them. The CDR3 loop spans 15 amino acids. In germline, CDR1 is SGHKS, CDR2 YYEKEE (reference sequence).

The chain uses TRBV6-2 or TRBV6-3 and TRBJ2-3, with D possibly TRBD1 on 5 matching bases. This CDR3 has 15 residues. V shed 0 bases and J shed 0 bases, with 7 bases lying between them. Germline-derived CDR1 and CDR2 are MNHEY and SVGEGT. The CDR3 coding sequence is TGTGCCAGCAGTTACTCGACAGATAGCACAGATACGCAGTATTTT. This codes for CASSYSTDSTDTQYF.

This clone was seen a few times. J is TRBJ1-2 and V is TRBV27, with TRBD1 matching over 10 bases. The CDR3 is 16 residues long. Trimming at V came to 1 base and at J to 4 bases, leaving 6 bases not matched to a gene. Germline values: CDR1 MNHEY, CDR2 SMNVEV (reference sequence). The CDR3 sequence: CASSLWPDRGLYGYTF. In nucleotides, the CDR3 is TGTGCCAGCAGTTTATGGCCCGACAGGGGGCTCTATGGCTACACCTTC.

J is TRBJ2-7 and V is TRBV7-8; 11 positions match TRBD1. The CDR3 has 17 amino acids. The junction had 12 bases not matched to a gene; V was cut back by 1 base and J by 7 bases. CDR1 and CDR2 (germline): SGHVS, FQNEAQ. As DNA, the CDR3 is TGTGCCAGCAGCTTAGGTGGGACAGGGGGACAGGGGCCGGAGCAGTACTTC. Residues: CASSLGGTGGQGPEQYF.

The CDR3 coding sequence is TGCGCCAGCAGCTTGGGAGTCATGCCAGGGGATGAGCAGTTCTTC. Translation: CASSLGVMPGDEQFF. V is TRBV5-1 and J is TRBJ2-1; tentatively, D is TRBD1 (6 bases). Trimming removed 0 bases from V and 8 bases from J, with 15 bases in between. The germline V gene has CDR1 SGHRS and CDR2 YFSETQ. The CDR3 length is 15 residues.

The rearrangement joins TRBV7-2 to TRBJ2-7, with 9 bases matching TRBD1. The ends lost 5 bases at V and 5 bases at J; junction bases unmatched: 10. Germline V gives CDR1 SGHTA, CDR2 FQGNSA. The length of the CDR3 is 15 residues. DNA for the CDR3: TGTGCCAGCAGCCTCCTGAGGACAGGGGTAAACGAGCAGTACTTC. The encoded protein is CASSLLRTGVNEQYF.

Concerning this clone itself: The junction and the germline gene differ at one end; a read error may be behind it. V and J are TRBV28 and TRBJ2-3, with D possibly being TRBD2 (7 bases). The CDR3 extends over 15 amino acids. The V gene's germline CDR1 is MDHEN and CDR2 SYDVKM. The CDR3 is CASIPRGGSADTPYF. For the CDR3, the DNA is TGTGCCAGCATACCTAGGGGGGGGTCGGCAGATACGCCGTATTTT.